The 27 T cell receptor beta chains reported below all come from one sample, sequenced in a study of blood T cell repertoires in COVID-19. Produced via immunoSEQ multiplex PCR; TCRdb's table is partial and in-frame only. The sample holds a few hundred thousand clones, around 88% seen once. Material: peripheral blood. The origin of the receptors is a woman in her 30s with COVID-19, enrolled during active disease.

The rearrangement joins TRBV13 to TRBJ2-1; 12 bases map to TRBD2. J was trimmed by 4 bases and V by 6 bases; bases with no gene match: 4. Germline V CDR1 and CDR2: PRHDT, FYEKMQ (reference sequence). This CDR3 is 15 amino acids long. The CDR3 DNA reads TGTGCCAGCAGAACTAGCGGGGGGCCTTACAATGAGCAGTTCTTC. Its translation: CASRTSGGPYNEQFF.

The chain carries TRBV2 and TRBJ2-5; TRBD1 aligns across 10 bases. The CDR3 sequence is 13 residues long. Germline V CDR1 and CDR2: SNHLY, FYNNEI. Trimming cost V 6 bases and J 5 bases; bases outside gene matches: 3. As DNA, the CDR3 is TGTGCCAGCAGGGGGACAGGGGAGGAGACCCAGTACTTC. It specifies CASRGTGEETQYF.

This rearrangement joins TRBV2 to TRBJ1-1; D not resolved. The ends were cut back, 5 bases at V and 7 bases at J, with 5 bases in the middle. This CDR3 is 10 amino acids long. Germline-derived CDR1 and CDR2 are SNHLY and FYNNEI. CDR3 region: CASSTIEAFF. The CDR3, as DNA: TGTGCCAGCAGTACAATTGAAGCTTTCTTT.

Concerning this clone: The junction does not match germline at one end; this may be a read error. The rearrangement uses TRBV12-5 and TRBJ1-2; D not certain. CDR1 is LGHNT, CDR2 FRNRAP, per germline. This CDR3 is 12 amino acids long. The CDR3 bases are TGTGCTAATGGTTTCAGCGGGGATGGCTACACCTTC. Its translation is CANGFSGDGYTF. The full variable domain, rest sourced from reference TRBV12-5 and TRBJ1-2, is DARVTQTPRHKVTEMGQEVTMRCQPILGHNTVFWYRQTMMQGLELLAYFRNRAPLDDSGMPKDRFSAEMPDATLATLKIQPSEPRDSAVYFCANGFSGDGYTFGSGTRLTVV.

This chain connects TRBV7-9 to TRBJ2-5, with TRBD1 as a possible D gene (6 bases). The CDR3 contains 16 residues. V lost 1 base, J lost 4 bases, and 16 bases lay in between. Germline V gene sequence: CDR1 SEHNR, CDR2 FQNEAQ (reference sequence). CDR3 bases: TGTGCCAGCAGCTTAGACTTCCAGGGGATTTCAGAGACCCAGTACTTC. Its protein product is CASSLDFQGISETQYF.

The J gene is TRBJ1-6, the V gene TRBV9; a possible D gene is TRBD1 (6 bases). CDR1 and CDR2 from the germline V gene are SGDLS and YYNGEE. This CDR3 is 14 amino acids long. The ends were cut back, 3 bases at V and 8 bases at J, with 12 bases in the middle. The CDR3 nucleotides are TGTGCCAGCAGCGAGACAGGTACCGATTCACCCCTCCACTTT. Its translation: CASSETGTDSPLHF. Full variable domain (rest looked up from reference TRBV9 and TRBJ1-6): DSGVTQTPKHLITATGQRVTLRCSPRSGDLSVYWYQQSLDQGLQFLIQYYNGEERAKGNILERFSAQQFPDLHSELNLSSLELGDSALYFCASSETGTDSPLHFGNGTRLTVT.

This chain connects TRBV19 to TRBJ2-2, with 7 bases matching TRBD1. Germline values: CDR1 LNHDA, CDR2 SQIVND (reference sequence). V lost 1 base, J lost 3 bases, and 5 bases stayed unmatched. The CDR3 has 16 amino acids. CDR3 in amino acids: CASSIVGDRHTGELFF. CDR3 sequence (DNA): TGTGCCAGTAGTATAGTGGGGGACAGACACACCGGGGAGCTGTTTTTT.

This clone is a singleton in its sample. The chain links TRBV4-1 to TRBJ2-2, with D possibly matching TRBD2 (5 bases). Germline CDR1 and CDR2: MGHRA and YSYEKL. Trimming cost V 4 bases and J 3 bases, with 15 bases left between them. The CDR3 covers 16 residues. The DNA for the CDR3 is TGCGCCAGCAGCCTCAGACTGGGAGATTACACCGGGGAGCTGTTTTTT. Protein: CASSLRLGDYTGELFF.

The genes are TRBV27 and TRBJ2-1; 12 bases are a match to TRBD2. Germline values: CDR1 MNHEY, CDR2 SMNVEV (reference sequence). Losses at the gene ends were 6 bases for V and 8 bases for J; bases not matched to a gene: 11. The CDR3 length is 16 residues. The CDR3 sequence is CASSLLLAGGTYEQFF. The CDR3 region has the DNA TGTGCCAGCAGCCTACTTCTAGCGGGAGGGACATATGAGCAGTTCTTC.

The chain employs TRBV5-6 and TRBJ2-7; the match to TRBD1 covers 7 bases. The V gene's germline CDR1 is SGHDT and CDR2 YYEEEE. The CDR3 runs to 14 residues. The ends lost 6 bases at V and 2 bases at J; junction bases unmatched: 8. CDR3 DNA: TGTGCCAGCATCGCCAGAACAGGGGCCTACGAGCAGTACTTC. This codes for CASIARTGAYEQYF.

Of note for this clone: The sample contains more than one DNA sequence encoding this CDR3. The chain is built from TRBV11-3 and TRBJ2-3, with 7 bases fitting TRBD2. Germline values: CDR1 SGHNT, CDR2 YENEEA. CDR3 length: 15 amino acids. With V trimmed by 1 base and J by 1 base, 2 bases remained unmatched. This CDR3 reads CASSLAAGGTDTQYF. In DNA, the CDR3 is TGTGCCAGCAGCTTAGCGGCGGGGGGCACAGATACGCAGTATTTT.

The rearrangement uses TRBV7-2 and TRBJ2-4; D gene ambiguous. The length of the CDR3 is 13 residues. The germline CDR1 and CDR2 sequences are SGHTA and FQGNSA. The V gene lost 8 bases and the J gene lost 8 bases, with 16 bases spanning the gap. The CDR3 bases are TGTGCCAGCTCCGGGTTTAAGCCGGACATTCAGTACTTC. Protein: CASSGFKPDIQYF.

The rearrangement joins TRBV29-1 to TRBJ1-2, with D hard to call. CDR3 length: 13 amino acids. CDR1 and CDR2 (germline): SQVTM, ANQGSEA. V was trimmed by 0 bases and J by 8 bases, leaving 13 bases between them. This chain's CDR3 is CSVEDKASGGYTF. The CDR3 DNA follows: TGCAGCGTTGAAGATAAGGCTTCCGGGGGCTACACCTTC.

V and J are TRBV18 and TRBJ1-5; 7 nucleotides align to TRBD1. Germline-derived CDR1 and CDR2 are KGHSH and LQKENI. The CDR3 loop spans 15 amino acids. The V gene end was trimmed by 5 bases and the J gene end by 2 bases; junction bases not matched to a gene: 6. CDR3 sequence (DNA): TGTGCCAGCTCAGCGACAGGGTTTGGCAATCAGCCCCAGCATTTT. Amino acids: CASSATGFGNQPQHF. The full variable domain, rest sourced from reference TRBV18 and TRBJ1-5, is NAGVMQNPRHLVRRRGQEARLRCSPMKGHSHVYWYRQLPEEGLKFMVYLQKENIIDESGMPKERFSAEFPKEGPSILRIQQVVRGDSAAYFCASSATGFGNQPQHFGDGTRLSIL.

A few counts support this clone. J is TRBJ1-2 and V is TRBV7-2; D is unclear. With 1 base removed from V and 5 bases from J, the gap between germline ends came to 8 bases. The CDR3 has 13 amino acids. Germline V gene sequence: CDR1 SGHTA, CDR2 FQGNSA. The CDR3 region has the DNA TGTGCCAGCAGCTTAGGAGGTAGTTATGGCTACACCTTC. This encodes CASSLGGSYGYTF.

The chain uses TRBV5-4 and TRBJ1-4; the match to TRBD1 covers 9 bases. V gave up 4 bases and J gave up 10 bases; unmatched junction bases: 8. The CDR3 contains 14 residues. Per the germline V gene, CDR1 is SGHNT and CDR2 is YYREEE (reference sequence). This CDR3 reads CASSHPDRGRKLFF. The DNA of the CDR3 is TGTGCCAGCAGCCACCCGGACAGGGGCCGAAAACTGTTTTTT. Full variable domain (missing parts from reference TRBV5-4 and TRBJ1-4): ETGVTQSPTHLIKTRGQQVTLRCSSQSGHNTVSWYQQALGQGPQFIFQYYREEENGRGNFPPRFSGLQFPNYSSELNVNALELDDSALYLCASSHPDRGRKLFFGSGTQLSVL.

The J gene is TRBJ2-7, the V gene TRBV18, with no clear D. V was shortened by 2 bases and J by 2 bases, with 4 bases between the two germline ends. There are 12 residues in the CDR3. Germline loops: CDR1 KGHSH, CDR2 LQKENI. The CDR3 DNA reads TGTGCCAGCTCACCAAATACCTACGAGCAGTACGTC. Residues: CASSPNTYEQYV.

A few counts support this clone. The chain combines TRBV7-2 with TRBJ1-1; 7 bases agree with TRBD1. The V gene's germline CDR1 is SGHTA and CDR2 FQGNSA. The V gene end was trimmed by 6 bases and the J gene end by 3 bases; junction bases not matched to a gene: 13. This CDR3 has 16 residues. CDR3 sequence reads: CASRLRTGHWDTEAFF. CDR3 in DNA: TGTGCCAGCAGATTAAGGACAGGACATTGGGACACTGAAGCTTTCTTT. Full variable domain (missing parts from reference TRBV7-2 and TRBJ1-1): GAGVSQSPSNKVTEKGKDVELRCDPISGHTALYWYRQSLGQGLEFLIYFQGNSAPDKSGLPSDRFSAERTGGSVSTLTIQRTQQEDSAVYLCASRLRTGHWDTEAFFGQGTRLTVV.

The rearrangement uses TRBV19 and TRBJ2-3, with 7 nucleotides matching TRBD2. Germline loops: CDR1 LNHDA, CDR2 SQIVND (reference sequence). The CDR3 totals 13 residues. The V gene end was trimmed by 8 bases and the J gene end by 6 bases; junction bases not matched to a gene: 8. The CDR3 sequence: CASRGVDLDTQYF. In nucleotides, the CDR3 is TGTGCCAGTCGGGGGGTAGACCTGGATACGCAGTATTTT.

V gene TRBV20-1 combines with J gene TRBJ1-2; TRBD1 might be the D (5 bases). The V gene's germline CDR1 is DFQATT and CDR2 SNEGSKA (reference sequence). CDR3 length equals 12 residues. The V gene lost 3 bases and the J gene lost 8 bases, with 13 bases spanning the gap. The CDR3 protein is CSASQGSRGYTF. The CDR3 DNA reads as TGCAGTGCTAGTCAGGGTTCGAGGGGCTACACCTTC.

The chain links TRBV6-5 to TRBJ1-5; D is possibly TRBD1 (6 bases). CDR1 is MNHEY, CDR2 SVGAGI, per germline. The CDR3 is 13 amino acids. Trimming removed 5 bases from V and 7 bases from J, with 12 bases in between. CDR3 nucleotide sequence: TGTGCCAGCAGTCGTGGGGGGGCACAGCCCCAGCATTTT. It codes for CASSRGGAQPQHF.

The genes are TRBV7-9 and TRBJ2-1; 7 positions match TRBD1. This CDR3 region has 14 residues. The V segment lost 5 bases and the J segment 3 bases; nucleotides outside the gene matches: 4. From germline, CDR1 is SEHNR and CDR2 FQNEAQ (reference sequence). CDR3 nucleotides: TGTGCCAGCAGCACCGGACAGGACTACAATGAGCAGTTCTTC. This translates into CASSTGQDYNEQFF.

The chain uses TRBV5-4 and TRBJ1-6; the match to TRBD1 covers 7 bases. Looked up from germline, CDR1 is SGHNT and CDR2 is YYREEE (reference sequence). The J segment lost 7 bases and the V segment lost 3 bases, leaving 4 bases of the junction unmatched. This CDR3 spans 14 amino acids. The CDR3 is CASSSGTVNSPLHF. In DNA, the CDR3 is TGTGCCAGCAGCTCCGGGACAGTGAATTCACCCCTCCACTTT.

The V gene is TRBV12-5, the J gene TRBJ2-1; 11 bases are shared with TRBD2. With V trimmed by 0 bases and J by 3 bases, 4 bases remained unmatched. This CDR3 region has 17 residues. CDR1 and CDR2 (germline): LGHNT, FRNRAP. The CDR3 DNA reads TGTGCTAGTGGTTTGGTAGCGGGACTAGCGGTCTACAATGAGCAGTTCTTC. Translated, it gives CASGLVAGLAVYNEQFF.

J is TRBJ2-1 and V is TRBV6-2 or TRBV6-3, with a weak D call TRBD1 (5 bases). V shed 5 bases and J shed 5 bases, with 16 bases lying between them. In germline, CDR1 is MNHEY, CDR2 SVGEGT. The CDR3 spans 15 residues. CDR3 loop: CASSGRDWGDNEQFF. CDR3 coding DNA: TGTGCCAGCAGTGGAAGAGACTGGGGCGACAATGAGCAGTTCTTC.

V gene TRBV12-3 or TRBV12-4 combines with J gene TRBJ2-1; D unresolved. The CDR3 has 13 residues. V dropped 7 bases and J dropped 5 bases, with 12 bases sitting between them. The CDR3 protein is CASTMGFNNEQFF. The CDR3 DNA reads TGTGCCAGCACAATGGGCTTCAACAATGAGCAGTTCTTC.

The chain links TRBV5-1 to TRBJ2-3; 8 bases are a match to TRBD2. The germline V gene encodes CDR1 SGHRS and CDR2 YFSETQ. The CDR3 runs 15 residues. V shed 4 bases, J shed 4 bases, and the junction held 8 bases outside the gene matches. CDR3 nucleotide sequence: TGCGCCAGCAGCGCCCGGGGGGGCCCTTCAGATACGCAGTATTTT. This encodes CASSARGGPSDTQYF.